This is a list of T cell receptor beta chains from one sample in a study of identical twins. In TCRdb, the 5' RACE reads were re-called with MiXCR into one record per CDR3 protein. The sample has hundreds of thousands of distinct CDR3 sequences; over 8.5% are singletons. These data were also filed under a second study, of yellow fever vaccine responses in identical twins.

Sequencing used PBMCs. These receptors were obtained from a woman under 30 in good health. Each CDR3 is given with its conserved first and last residue. The order of the fields is clone size, V gene, D gene, J gene, CDR3 DNA, CDR3 protein. D genes are given only for firm matches. Clone size is stated in some rows and not others, as once, few, many or a class when expanded.

>few|TRBV12-3/TRBV12-4|TRBD2|TRBJ2-1
TGTGCCAGCAGTTTGCCTAGCGGGGGGCGGAGCTCCTACAATGAGCAGTTCTTC
CASSLPSGGRSSYNEQFF
>few|TRBV11-2|TRBD2|TRBJ2-1
TGTGCCAGCAGGGATAGCGGGAGGCGCCTTAATGAGCAGTTCTTC
CASRDSGRRLNEQFF
>NA|TRBV5-1|NA|TRBJ2-3
TGCGCCAGCAGCTTGGAAAGCGGTCGGAATACGCAGTATTTT
CASSLESGRNTQYF
>NA|TRBV24-1|NA|TRBJ2-3
TGTGCCACCAGTGATTTCGAAGGGACAGATACGCAGTATTTT
CATSDFEGTDTQYF
>NA|TRBV7-2|NA|TRBJ2-5
TGTGCCAGCAGCCCCCCCCCCGGAGAGACCCAGTACTTC
CASSPPPGETQYF
>NA|TRBV12-5|NA|TRBJ1-5
TGTGCTAGTATGTTGGGAAATCAGCCCCAGCATTTT
CASMLGNQPQHF
>many|TRBV5-1|TRBD1|TRBJ1-1
TGCGCCAGCGCAATCGACAGGGAGGCCACTGAAGCTTTCTTT
CASAIDREATEAFF
>many|TRBV7-9|TRBD2|TRBJ2-2
TGTGCCAGCAGCGGTAGACTAGCGGGAGTTACCGGGGAGCTGTTTTTT
CASSGRLAGVTGELFF
>NA|TRBV24-1|NA|TRBJ2-1
TGTGCCACCATGGGGAGCTCCTACAATGAGCAGTTCTTC
CATMGSSYNEQFF
>NA|TRBV6-1|TRBD1|TRBJ2-3
TGTGCCAGCAAAAAACGACAGGGAAGTTTTTCAGATACGCAGTATTTT
CASKKRQGSFSDTQYF
>NA|TRBV29-1|NA|TRBJ1-2
TGCAGCGCGTTATACGGGGGCGACCGAGTCAGCACCTTC
CSALYGGDRVSTF
>few|TRBV20-1|NA|TRBJ2-7
TGCAGTGCTAGGTCCGCGTCGGTCGAGCAGTACTTC
CSARSASVEQYF
>many|TRBV20-1|NA|TRBJ2-1
TGCAGTGCTAGCGAGAGCTCCTACAATGAGCAGTTCTTC
CSASESSYNEQFF
>NA|TRBV18|TRBD1|TRBJ2-1
TGTGCCAGCTCACTGGACAGGGTCTCTACAAATGAGCAGTTCTTC
CASSLDRVSTNEQFF
>NA|TRBV3-1|NA|TRBJ2-3
TGTGCCAGCAGCCAAGATCTCCTGCCCTCGCCTACAGATACGCAGTATTTT
CASSQDLLPSPTDTQYF
>few|TRBV6-5|TRBD2|TRBJ2-7
TGTGCCAGCAGTTACCAGCGGGGGGGTGGTTTATACGAGCAGTACTTC
CASSYQRGGGLYEQYF
>NA|TRBV9|NA|TRBJ1-1
TGTGCCAGCAGCAGTCTACCAAGGACTTCTGAAGCTTTCTTT
CASSSLPRTSEAFF
>few|TRBV20-1|NA|TRBJ2-2
TGCAGTGCTAGTGAGGGGCTCACCGGGGAGCTGTTTTTT
CSASEGLTGELFF
>few|TRBV20-1|NA|TRBJ2-5
TGCAGTGCTAGAGACGGGACCACCGTGACGGATCAAGAGACCCAGTACTTC
CSARDGTTVTDQETQYF
>few|TRBV20-1|NA|TRBJ2-1
TGCAGTGCTAGTAACGTGGGGAGCTCCTACAATGAGCAGTTCTTC
CSASNVGSSYNEQFF
>few|TRBV4-2|NA|TRBJ1-5
TGTGCCAGCGGCCCACAGGAAAATAGCAATCAGCCCCAGCATTTT
CASGPQENSNQPQHF
>NA|TRBV4-2|NA|TRBJ2-7
TGTGCCAGCAGCCAATCCGACTACTACGAGCAGTACTTC
CASSQSDYYEQYF
>NA|TRBV7-1|TRBD2|TRBJ2-3
TGTGCCAGCAGCTCCGAACCGGGACTAGCGGGGCCTAGACTATTAAGCACAGATACGCAGTATTTT
CASSSEPGLAGPRLLSTDTQYF
>NA|TRBV28|TRBD2|TRBJ2-1
TGTGCCAGCAGTCCTTGGGAAAAAGGACTAGCGTTTTACAATGAGCAGTTCTTC
CASSPWEKGLAFYNEQFF
>few|TRBV20-1|NA|TRBJ2-5
TGCAGTGCTACTCGCCAGGGATTTAGTGAGACCCAGTACTTC
CSATRQGFSETQYF
>NA|TRBV20-1|NA|TRBJ2-7
TGCAGTGCTAGCGTTCCCCTTACCTACGAGCAGTACTTC
CSASVPLTYEQYF
>many|TRBV5-1|NA|TRBJ1-3
TGCGCCAGCAGCGTTGGGCCCGGCGGAAACACCATATATTTT
CASSVGPGGNTIYF
>NA|TRBV5-4|NA|TRBJ2-2
TGTGCCAGCAGCGCGGGACCCTTGAACACCGGGGAGCTGTTTTTT
CASSAGPLNTGELFF
>few|TRBV7-9|TRBD2|TRBJ2-7
TGTGCCAGCAGCTTCGGACTAGCGGGTAGCTCCTACGAGCAGTACTTC
CASSFGLAGSSYEQYF
>many|TRBV20-1|NA|TRBJ2-1
TGCAGTGCTAGATCCCTAAATGAGCAGTTCTTC
CSARSLNEQFF
>NA|TRBV7-9|TRBD2|TRBJ2-1
TGTGCCAGCAGCTCAAATAGCGGGAGGTGGACGTCTGAGCAGTTCTTC
CASSSNSGRWTSEQFF
>many|TRBV7-2|NA|TRBJ2-7
TGTGCCAGCAGCTTAGCCGCGGACTACGAGCAGTACTTC
CASSLAADYEQYF
>few|TRBV28|TRBD2|TRBJ2-3
TGTGCCAGCAGGCCAATGACTAGCGGGAGAGAAGATACGCAGTATTTT
CASRPMTSGREDTQYF
>few|TRBV20-1|TRBD2|TRBJ2-7
TGCAGTGCTAGAGTTAGGACTAGCGGAACGGGATCCTACGAGCAGTACTTC
CSARVRTSGTGSYEQYF
>NA|TRBV4-1|TRBD2|TRBJ2-3
TGCGCCAGCAGCCTTTACGGGGGGGGAGCGGGTCTGGGCCTTACAGATACGCAGTATTTT
CASSLYGGGAGLGLTDTQYF
>NA|TRBV25-1|TRBD2|TRBJ2-7
TGTGCCAGCAGTGCGGGAGGGCCCGCCGAGCAGTACTTC
CASSAGGPAEQYF
>few|TRBV5-5|TRBD1|TRBJ2-3
TGTGCCAGCACCAACCGTCCTTCTGGACAGGGGAAGACAGATACGCAGTATTTT
CASTNRPSGQGKTDTQYF
>many|TRBV29-1|NA|TRBJ2-3
TGCAGCGTTGTAAGGGCCACAGATACGCAGTATTTT
CSVVRATDTQYF
>few|TRBV10-3|NA|TRBJ2-5
TGTGCCATCAGTGACGGCGGGGGCAGAGAGACCCAGTACTTC
CAISDGGGRETQYF
>NA|TRBV10-3|NA|TRBJ2-5
TGTGCCATCACCGGACAGTTACAAGAGACCCAGTACTTC
CAITGQLQETQYF
>few|TRBV28|NA|TRBJ1-1
TGTGCCAGCAGTTTGCCCCGAAGGAACACTGAAGCTTTCTTT
CASSLPRRNTEAFF
>few|TRBV21-1|NA|TRBJ1-6
TGTGCCAGCAGCAAACTTGGCTGCTCCTATAATTCACCCCTCCACTTT
CASSKLGCSYNSPLHF
>NA|TRBV6-5|TRBD2|TRBJ2-2
TGTGCCAGCAGTTACGACGGGAGGGCGCTCGGCAGGGAGCTGTTTTTT
CASSYDGRALGRELFF
>NA|TRBV25-1|NA|TRBJ2-1
TGTGCCAGCAGTGAAGACAGGGCGGGGTTGGCCTACAATGAGCAGTTCTTC
CASSEDRAGLAYNEQFF
>few|TRBV21-1|NA|TRBJ1-5
TGTGCCAGCAGCAACAGGAGGGACGCCGCTTCCCATAGCAATCAGCCCCAGCATTTT
CASSNRRDAASHSNQPQHF
>NA|TRBV5-1|NA|TRBJ2-7
TGCGCCAGCAGCTTGGGGGACGGAGCCTACGAGCAGTACTTC
CASSLGDGAYEQYF
>few|TRBV5-1|NA|TRBJ2-3
TGCGCCAGCAGCCACGGGACTCTCACAGATACGCAGTATTTT
CASSHGTLTDTQYF
>few|TRBV7-6|NA|TRBJ1-5
TGTGCCAGCAGCTTAGGACCAGGACGTGGACCCCATCAGCCCCAGCATTTT
CASSLGPGRGPHQPQHF
>many|TRBV20-1|NA|TRBJ2-4
TGCAGTGCTAGAGATGCGGGTCGGGGCAAAAACATTCAGTACTTC
CSARDAGRGKNIQYF
>many|TRBV3-1|NA|TRBJ1-1
TGTGCCAGCAGCCTGCCCCGTAGTAACCTGAACACTGAAGCTTTCTTT
CASSLPRSNLNTEAFF
>few|TRBV29-1|TRBD2|TRBJ2-1
TGCAGCGTGGGCGGGTGGAGCGGGGGCTCCTACAATGAGCAGTTCTTC
CSVGGWSGGSYNEQFF
>NA|TRBV12-3/TRBV12-4|NA|TRBJ1-5
TGTGCCAACCCGGGCAGGGTAGATCAGCCCCAGCATTTT
CANPGRVDQPQHF
>NA|TRBV6-5|NA|TRBJ2-7
TGTGCCAGCAGTTACTCGAGGTACGGGACCCCCTACGAGCAGTACTTC
CASSYSRYGTPYEQYF
>once|TRBV5-6|NA|TRBJ2-3
TGTGCCAGCAGCTCCCCCCCTAGCGCCCGAACGCAGTATTTT
CASSSPPSARTQYF
>many|TRBV3-1|NA|TRBJ2-5
TGTGCCAGCAGCAGAGCGCAGGACCAGGGGGGAGAGACCCAGTACTTC
CASSRAQDQGGETQYF
>NA|TRBV3-1|TRBD2|TRBJ2-1
TGTGCCAGCAGCCAATTTGCCGGGGGGGTCAATGAGCAGTTCTTC
CASSQFAGGVNEQFF